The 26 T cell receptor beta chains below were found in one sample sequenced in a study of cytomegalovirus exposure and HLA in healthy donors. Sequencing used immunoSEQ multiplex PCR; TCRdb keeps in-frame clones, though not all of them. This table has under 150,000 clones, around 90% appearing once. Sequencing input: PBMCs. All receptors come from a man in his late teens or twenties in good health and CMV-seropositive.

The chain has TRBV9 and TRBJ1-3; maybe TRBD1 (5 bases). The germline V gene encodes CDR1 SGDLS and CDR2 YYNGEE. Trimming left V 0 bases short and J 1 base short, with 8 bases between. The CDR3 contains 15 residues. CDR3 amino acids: CASSVVGHSGNTIYF. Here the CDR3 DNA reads TGTGCCAGCAGCGTAGTAGGACATTCTGGAAACACCATATATTTT. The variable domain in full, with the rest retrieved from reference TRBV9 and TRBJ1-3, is DSGVTQTPKHLITATGQRVTLRCSPRSGDLSVYWYQQSLDQGLQFLIQYYNGEERAKGNILERFSAQQFPDLHSELNLSSLELGDSALYFCASSVVGHSGNTIYFGEGSWLTVV.

The CDR3 region has the DNA TGTGCCACCAGCAGGGGGTCCACAGGGGGCTATGGCTACACCTTC. Translated, it gives CATSRGSTGGYGYTF. The chain recombines TRBV15 with TRBJ1-2; 8 bases align to TRBD1. This CDR3 comprises 15 residues. After removal of 3 bases from V and 4 bases from J, the junction contained 7 bases not matched to a gene. Germline-derived CDR1 and CDR2 are LNHNV and YYDKDF (reference sequence).

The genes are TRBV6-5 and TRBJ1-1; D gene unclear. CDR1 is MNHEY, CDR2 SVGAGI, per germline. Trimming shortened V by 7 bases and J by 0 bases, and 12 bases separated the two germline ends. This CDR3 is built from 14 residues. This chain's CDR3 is CASILTGMNTEAFF. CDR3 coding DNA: TGTGCCAGCATCCTGACGGGAATGAACACTGAAGCTTTCTTT.

The CDR3 reads CASVDRSGRVTGELFF. Here the CDR3 DNA reads TGTGCCAGCGTGGATAGAAGCGGGAGGGTAACCGGGGAGCTGTTTTTT. The chain uses TRBV11-3 and TRBJ2-2, with 10 bases fitting TRBD2. Germline CDR1 and CDR2: SGHNT and YENEEA. This CDR3 region has 16 residues. J was trimmed by 5 bases and V by 8 bases; bases with no gene match: 11.

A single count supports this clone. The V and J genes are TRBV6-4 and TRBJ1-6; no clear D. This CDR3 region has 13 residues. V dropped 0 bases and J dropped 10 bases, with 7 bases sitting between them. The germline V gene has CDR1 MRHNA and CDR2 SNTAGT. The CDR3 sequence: CASSDSIRSPLHF. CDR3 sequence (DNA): TGTGCCAGCAGTGACTCGATCAGGTCACCCCTCCACTTT.

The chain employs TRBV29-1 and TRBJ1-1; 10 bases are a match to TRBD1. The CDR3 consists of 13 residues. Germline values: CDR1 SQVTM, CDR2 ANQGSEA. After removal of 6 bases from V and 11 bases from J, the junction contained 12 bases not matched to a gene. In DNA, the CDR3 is TGCAGCGTAGCCACCGGGACAGGGGAGGTGGCTTTCTTT. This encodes CSVATGTGEVAFF.

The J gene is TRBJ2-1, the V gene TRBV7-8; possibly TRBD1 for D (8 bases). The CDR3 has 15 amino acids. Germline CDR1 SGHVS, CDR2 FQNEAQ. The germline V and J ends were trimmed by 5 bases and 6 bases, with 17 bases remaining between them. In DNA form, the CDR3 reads TGTGCCAGCAGCGCGCAGAACAGGGGGGGCAATGAGCAGTTCTTC. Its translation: CASSAQNRGGNEQFF.

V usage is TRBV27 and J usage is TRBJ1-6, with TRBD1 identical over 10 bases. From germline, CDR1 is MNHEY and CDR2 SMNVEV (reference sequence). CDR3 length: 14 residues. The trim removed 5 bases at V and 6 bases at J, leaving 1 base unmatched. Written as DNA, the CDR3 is TGTGCCAGCAGTGGGGACAGGGGTAATTCACCCCTCCACTTT. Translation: CASSGDRGNSPLHF.

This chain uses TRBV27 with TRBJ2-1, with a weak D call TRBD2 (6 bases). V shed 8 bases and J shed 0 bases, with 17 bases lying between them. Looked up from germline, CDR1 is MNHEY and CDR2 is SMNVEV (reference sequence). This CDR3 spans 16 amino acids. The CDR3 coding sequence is TGTGCCAGCCTAAAACCGGGCGGGGACTCCTACAATGAGCAGTTCTTC. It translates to CASLKPGGDSYNEQFF.

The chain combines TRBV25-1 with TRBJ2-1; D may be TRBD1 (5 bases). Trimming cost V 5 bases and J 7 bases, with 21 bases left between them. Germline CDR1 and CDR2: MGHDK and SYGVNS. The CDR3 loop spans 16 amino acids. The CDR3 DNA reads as TGTGCCAGCAGTCGACAGCCGCCGGTTGGACATAATGAGCAGTTCTTC. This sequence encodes CASSRQPPVGHNEQFF.

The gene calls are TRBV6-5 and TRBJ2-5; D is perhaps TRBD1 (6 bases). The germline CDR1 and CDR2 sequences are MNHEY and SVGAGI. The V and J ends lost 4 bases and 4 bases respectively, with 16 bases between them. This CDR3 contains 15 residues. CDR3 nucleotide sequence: TGTGCCAGCAGTTCCCGAAGGGGGACGGCAGAGACCCAGTACTTC. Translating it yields CASSSRRGTAETQYF.

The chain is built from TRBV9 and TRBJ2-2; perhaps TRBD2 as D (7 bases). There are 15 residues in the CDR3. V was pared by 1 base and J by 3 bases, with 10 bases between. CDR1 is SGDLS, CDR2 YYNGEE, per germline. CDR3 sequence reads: CASSVQGRDTGELFF. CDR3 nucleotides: TGTGCCAGCAGCGTACAGGGGAGGGACACCGGGGAGCTGTTTTTT.

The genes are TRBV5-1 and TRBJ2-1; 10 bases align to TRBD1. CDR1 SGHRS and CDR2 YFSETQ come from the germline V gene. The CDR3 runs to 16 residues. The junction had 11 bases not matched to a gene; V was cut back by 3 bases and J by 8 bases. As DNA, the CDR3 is TGCGCCAGCAGCTGGGGTAGGGACAGGGGCTTCGATGAGCAGTTCTTC. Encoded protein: CASSWGRDRGFDEQFF.

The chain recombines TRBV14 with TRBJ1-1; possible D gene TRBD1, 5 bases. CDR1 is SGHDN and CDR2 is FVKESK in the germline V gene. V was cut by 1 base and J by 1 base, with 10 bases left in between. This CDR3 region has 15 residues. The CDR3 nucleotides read TGTGCCAGCAGCCAAGTCGGGGGAGAGAACACTGAAGCTTTCTTT. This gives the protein CASSQVGGENTEAFF.

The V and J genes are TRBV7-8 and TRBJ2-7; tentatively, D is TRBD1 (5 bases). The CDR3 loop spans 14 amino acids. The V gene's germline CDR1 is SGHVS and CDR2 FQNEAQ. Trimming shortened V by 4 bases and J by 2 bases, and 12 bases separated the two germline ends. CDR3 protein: CASSSIQATYEQYF. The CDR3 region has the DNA TGTGCCAGCAGCTCGATACAGGCGACCTACGAGCAGTACTTC.

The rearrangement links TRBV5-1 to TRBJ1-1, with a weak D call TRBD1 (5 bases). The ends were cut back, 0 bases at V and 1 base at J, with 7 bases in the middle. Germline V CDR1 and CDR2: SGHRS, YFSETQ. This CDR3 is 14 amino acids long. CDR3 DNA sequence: TGCGCCAGCAGCTTGGACAGGCAGAACACTGAAGCTTTCTTT. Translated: CASSLDRQNTEAFF.

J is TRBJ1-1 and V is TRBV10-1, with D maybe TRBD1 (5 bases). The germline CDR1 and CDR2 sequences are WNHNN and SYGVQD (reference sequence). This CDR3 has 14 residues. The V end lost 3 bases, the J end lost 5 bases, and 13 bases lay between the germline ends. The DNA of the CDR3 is TGCGCCAGCAGTGAATTCGGGGGGAATACTGAAGCTTTCTTT. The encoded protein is CASSEFGGNTEAFF.

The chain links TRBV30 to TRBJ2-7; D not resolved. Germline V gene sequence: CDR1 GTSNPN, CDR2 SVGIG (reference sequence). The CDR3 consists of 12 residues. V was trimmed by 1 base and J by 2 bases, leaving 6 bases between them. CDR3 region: CAWSGGPYEQYF. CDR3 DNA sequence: TGTGCCTGGAGTGGTGGCCCCTACGAGCAGTACTTC.

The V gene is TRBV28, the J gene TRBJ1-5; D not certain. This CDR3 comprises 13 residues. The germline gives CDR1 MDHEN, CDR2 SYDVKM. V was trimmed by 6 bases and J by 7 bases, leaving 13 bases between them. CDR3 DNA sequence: TGTGCCAGCAGGCCCGGGGAAGGGCAGCCCCAGCATTTT. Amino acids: CASRPGEGQPQHF.

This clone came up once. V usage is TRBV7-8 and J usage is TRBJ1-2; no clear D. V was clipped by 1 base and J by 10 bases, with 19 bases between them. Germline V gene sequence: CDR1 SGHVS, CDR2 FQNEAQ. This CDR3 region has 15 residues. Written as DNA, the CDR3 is TGTGCCAGCAGCTTAGGAGCTAAGCAACTAACTATCTACACCTTC. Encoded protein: CASSLGAKQLTIYTF. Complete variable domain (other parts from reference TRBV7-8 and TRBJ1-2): GAGVSQSPRYKVAKRGQDVALRCDPISGHVSLFWYQQALGQGPEFLTYFQNEAQLDKSGLPSDRFFAERPEGSVSTLKIQRTQQEDSAVYLCASSLGAKQLTIYTFGSGTRLTVV.

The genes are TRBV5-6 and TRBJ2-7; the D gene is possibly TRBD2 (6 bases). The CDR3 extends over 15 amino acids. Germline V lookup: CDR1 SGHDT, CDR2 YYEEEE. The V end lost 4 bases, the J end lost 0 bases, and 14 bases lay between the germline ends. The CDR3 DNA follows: TGTGCCAGCAGCAGCGCGGGGCCGAGCTCCTACGAGCAGTACTTC. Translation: CASSSAGPSSYEQYF. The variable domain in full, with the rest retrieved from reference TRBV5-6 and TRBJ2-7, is DAGVTQSPTHLIKTRGQQVTLRCSPKSGHDTVSWYQQALGQGPQFIFQYYEEEERQRGNFPDRFSGHQFPNYSSELNVNALLLGDSALYLCASSSAGPSSYEQYFGPGTRLTVT.

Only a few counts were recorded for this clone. The CDR3 DNA reads as TGTGCCAGCAGCTTAAATTCCTACTACGAGCAGTACTTC. Amino acids: CASSLNSYYEQYF. The J gene is TRBJ2-7, the V gene TRBV7-3; D gene uncertain. There are 13 residues in the CDR3. Germline-derived CDR1 and CDR2 are SGHTA and FQGTGA. Trimming pared 1 base from V and 3 bases from J, leaving 7 bases between.

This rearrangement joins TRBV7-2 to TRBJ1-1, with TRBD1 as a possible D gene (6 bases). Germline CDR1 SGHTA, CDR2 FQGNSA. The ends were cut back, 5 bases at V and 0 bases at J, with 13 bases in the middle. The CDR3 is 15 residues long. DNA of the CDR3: TGTGCCAGCAGCCTATACAGGGTCCTGAACACTGAAGCTTTCTTT. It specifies CASSLYRVLNTEAFF.

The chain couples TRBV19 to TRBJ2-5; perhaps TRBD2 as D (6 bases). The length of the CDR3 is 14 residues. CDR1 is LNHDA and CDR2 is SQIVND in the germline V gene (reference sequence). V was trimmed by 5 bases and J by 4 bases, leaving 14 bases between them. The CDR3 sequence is CASSAGGVRETQYF. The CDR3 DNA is TGTGCCAGTAGTGCTGGAGGGGTCCGAGAGACCCAGTACTTC.

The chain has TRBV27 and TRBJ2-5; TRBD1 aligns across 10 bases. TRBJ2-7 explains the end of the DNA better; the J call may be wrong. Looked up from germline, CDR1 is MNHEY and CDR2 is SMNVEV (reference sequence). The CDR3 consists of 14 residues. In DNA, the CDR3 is TGTGCCAGCAGTCTGGGACAGGGGTGGAACGAGCAGTACTTC. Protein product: CASSLGQGWNEQYF.

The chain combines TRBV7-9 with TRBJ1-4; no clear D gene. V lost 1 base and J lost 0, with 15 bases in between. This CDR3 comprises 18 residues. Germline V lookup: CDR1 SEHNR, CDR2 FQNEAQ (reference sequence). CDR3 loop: CASSLGGGPTATNEKLFF. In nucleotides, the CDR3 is TGTGCCAGCAGCTTAGGGGGAGGGCCCACTGCAACTAATGAAAAACTGTTTTTT.